The sequence of this T cell receptor (beta chain) was determined in a study of shared clonotypes between healthy human individuals. The study, taken as a whole, reports: Only a few donors were included, so the genetic and exposure-history diversity represented was limited. Sharing of clonotypes among donors was expected to vary with sequencing depth.

Notes on this clone: Its antigen is unidentified.

Some 90 million PBMCs went into genomic DNA for unsorted samples. The germline V gene has CDR1 PRHDT and CDR2 FYEKMQ (reference sequence). V was pared by 1 base and J by 1 base, with 4 bases between. This CDR3 is 13 amino acids long. Deep-level settings were used for running the assay. TCRdb's table, derived via immunoSEQ multiplex PCR, lists solely in-frame clones and lacks some. The sample contains approximately 470,000 clones, almost 80% of which appear only once. This chain connects TRBV13 to TRBJ1-1; D remains unclear. Material: PBMCs. The TCR originated in a woman aged 40 to 55 in good health. Some clones in this sample may be carry-over from other donors' samples. The CDR3 DNA follows: TGTGCCAGCAGCTTAGTACAGAACACTGAAGCTTTCTTT. Amino acid sequence: CASSLVQNTEAFF.